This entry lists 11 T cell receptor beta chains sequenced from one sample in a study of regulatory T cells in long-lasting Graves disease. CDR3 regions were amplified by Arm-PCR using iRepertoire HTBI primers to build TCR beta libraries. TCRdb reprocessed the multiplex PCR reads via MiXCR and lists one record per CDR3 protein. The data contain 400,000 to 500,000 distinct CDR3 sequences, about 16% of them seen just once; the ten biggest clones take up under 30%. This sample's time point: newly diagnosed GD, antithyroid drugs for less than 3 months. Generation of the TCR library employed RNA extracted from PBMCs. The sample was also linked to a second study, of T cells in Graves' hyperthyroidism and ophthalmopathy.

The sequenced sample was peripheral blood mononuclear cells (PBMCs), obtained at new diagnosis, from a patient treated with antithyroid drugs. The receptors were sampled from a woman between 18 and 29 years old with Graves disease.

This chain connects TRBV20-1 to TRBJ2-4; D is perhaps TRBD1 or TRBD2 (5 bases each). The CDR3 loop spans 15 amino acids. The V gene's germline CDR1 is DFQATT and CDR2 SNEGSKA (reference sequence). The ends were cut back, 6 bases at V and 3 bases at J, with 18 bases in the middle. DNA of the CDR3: TGCAGTGCCACGTCAGGGAGATTGGGCAAAAACATTCAGTACTTC. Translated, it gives CSATSGRLGKNIQYF.

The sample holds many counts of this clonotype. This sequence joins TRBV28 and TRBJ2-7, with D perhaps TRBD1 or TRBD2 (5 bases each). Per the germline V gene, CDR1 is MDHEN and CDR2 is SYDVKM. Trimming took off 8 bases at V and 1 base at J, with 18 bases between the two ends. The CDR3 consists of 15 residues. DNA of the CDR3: TGTGCCAGCCGCCCGCCGGGACGGGGTTCCTACGAGCAGTACTTC. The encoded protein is CASRPPGRGSYEQYF.

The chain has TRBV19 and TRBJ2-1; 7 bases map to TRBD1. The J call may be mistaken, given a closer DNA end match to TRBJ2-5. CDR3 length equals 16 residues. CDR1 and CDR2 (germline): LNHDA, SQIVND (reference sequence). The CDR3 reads CASSLITGRGQETQYF. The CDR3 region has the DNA TGTGCCAGTAGTCTAATAACGGGCAGGGGGCAAGAGACCCAGTACTTC.

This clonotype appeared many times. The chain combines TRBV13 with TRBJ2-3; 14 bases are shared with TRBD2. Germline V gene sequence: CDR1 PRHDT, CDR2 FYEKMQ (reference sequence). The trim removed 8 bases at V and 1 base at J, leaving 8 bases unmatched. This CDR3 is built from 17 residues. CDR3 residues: CASFRLAGGQGTDTQYF. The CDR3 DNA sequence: TGTGCCAGCTTCCGACTAGCGGGAGGGCAGGGCACAGATACGCAGTATTTT. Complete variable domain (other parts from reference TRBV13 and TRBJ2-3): AAGVIQSPRHLIKEKRETATLKCYPIPRHDTVYWYQQGPGQDPQFLISFYEKMQSDKGSIPDRFSAQQFSDYHSELNMSSLELGDSALYFCASFRLAGGQGTDTQYFGPGTRLTVL.

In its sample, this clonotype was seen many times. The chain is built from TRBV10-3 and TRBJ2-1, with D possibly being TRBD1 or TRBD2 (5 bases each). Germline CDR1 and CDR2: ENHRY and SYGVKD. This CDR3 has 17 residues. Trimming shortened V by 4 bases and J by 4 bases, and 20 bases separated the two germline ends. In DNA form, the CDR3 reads TGTGCCATCAGTGGGTACGGCGGAACGGGACGGTACAATGAGCAGTTCTTC. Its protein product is CAISGYGGTGRYNEQFF.

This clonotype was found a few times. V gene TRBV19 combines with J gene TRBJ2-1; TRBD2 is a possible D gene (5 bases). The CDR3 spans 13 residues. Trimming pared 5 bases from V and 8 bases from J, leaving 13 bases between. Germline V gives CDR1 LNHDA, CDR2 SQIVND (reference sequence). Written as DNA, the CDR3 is TGTGCCAGTAGTGTTACTAGTCGGGATGAGCAGTTCTTC. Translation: CASSVTSRDEQFF.

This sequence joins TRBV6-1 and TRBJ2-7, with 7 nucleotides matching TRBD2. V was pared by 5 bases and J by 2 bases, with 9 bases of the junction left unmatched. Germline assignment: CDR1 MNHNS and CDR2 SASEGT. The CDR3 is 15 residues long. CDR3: CASSPPSGSTYEQYF. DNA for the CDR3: TGTGCCAGCAGTCCTCCTAGCGGATCAACCTACGAGCAGTACTTC.

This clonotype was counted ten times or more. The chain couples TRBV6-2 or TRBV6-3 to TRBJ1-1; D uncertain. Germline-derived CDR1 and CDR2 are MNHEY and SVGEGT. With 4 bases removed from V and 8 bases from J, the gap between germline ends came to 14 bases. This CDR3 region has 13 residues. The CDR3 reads CASSFALGIEAFF. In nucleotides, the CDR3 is TGTGCCAGCAGTTTCGCGTTAGGGATAGAAGCTTTCTTT.

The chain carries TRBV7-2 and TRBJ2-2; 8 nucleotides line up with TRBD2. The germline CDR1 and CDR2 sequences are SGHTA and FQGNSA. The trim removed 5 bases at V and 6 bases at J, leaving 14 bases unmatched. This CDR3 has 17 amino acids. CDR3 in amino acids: CASSRIPGLGGSGELFF. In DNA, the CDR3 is TGTGCCAGCAGCCGGATACCGGGACTAGGTGGCTCCGGGGAGCTGTTTTTT.

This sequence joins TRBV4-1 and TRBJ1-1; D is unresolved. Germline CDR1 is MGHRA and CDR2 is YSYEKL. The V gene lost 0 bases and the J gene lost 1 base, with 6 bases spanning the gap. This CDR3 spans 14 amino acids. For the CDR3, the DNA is TGCGCCAGCAGCCAAGAACTCAGGAACACTGAAGCTTTCTTT. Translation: CASSQELRNTEAFF.

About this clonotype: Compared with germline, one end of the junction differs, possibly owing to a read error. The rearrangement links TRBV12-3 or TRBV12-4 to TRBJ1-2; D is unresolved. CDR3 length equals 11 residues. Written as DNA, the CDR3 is TGTGCCAGCAGTTTAATGAGGGCTCGAATCTTC. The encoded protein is CASSLMRARIF.